This record looks at one T cell receptor beta chain sequence and its context. The antigen is unknown. This table comes from immunoSEQ multiplex PCR, and its TCRdb copy is limited to in-frame clones, with some not included. This repertoire shows 400,000 to 450,000 clones, roughly 87% found once; its top ten account for roughly 4%. Treatment here: 19 received Ad26.COV2.S at low or high dose, single or two shots; 5 received placebo; per-sample allocation not given. Day 63 after the first vaccine or placebo injection was the time point for sampling. The germline CDR1 and CDR2 sequences are SGHAT and FQNNGV. V lost 3 bases and J 5 bases, leaving 27 bases between the germline ends. CDR3 length: 19 residues. This sample is drawn from a study of Ad26.COV2.S vaccination and SARS-CoV-2 variants. As for the study in general: Donor allocation was to the COV1001 Ad26.COV2.S trial arm. Each vaccinee took Ad26.COV2.S intramuscularly, once or twice 56 days apart. Study conclusions and caveats: Participants in the vaccine arm had higher spike-specific TCR breadth; placebo recipients had lower. An underestimation of total T cell responses may have resulted from the TCR breadth and depth analyses.

J is TRBJ2-3 and V is TRBV11-2, with D possibly TRBD2 on 5 matching bases. Sequencing used peripheral blood, obtained in a trial of Ad26.COV2.S vaccine versus placebo. This receptor was taken from a person between 18 and 65 years old who received the Ad26.COV2.S COVID-19 vaccine or a placebo. CDR3 sequence (DNA): TGTGCCAGCAGCTTGCCCCGAAAACCTCTAGCCGGTCAGTTAGATACGCAGTATTTT. Protein: CASSLPRKPLAGQLDTQYF.